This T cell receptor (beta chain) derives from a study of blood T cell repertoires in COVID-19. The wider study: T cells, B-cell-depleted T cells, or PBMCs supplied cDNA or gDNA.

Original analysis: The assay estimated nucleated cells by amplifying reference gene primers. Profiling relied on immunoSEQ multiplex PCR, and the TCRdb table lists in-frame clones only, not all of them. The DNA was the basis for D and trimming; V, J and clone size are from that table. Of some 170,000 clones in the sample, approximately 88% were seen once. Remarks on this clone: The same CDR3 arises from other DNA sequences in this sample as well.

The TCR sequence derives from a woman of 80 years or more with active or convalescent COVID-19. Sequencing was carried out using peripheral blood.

The CDR3 protein is CASRSVNTEAFF. The CDR3 DNA reads as TGTGCCAGCAGATCAGTGAACACTGAAGCTTTCTTT. V gene TRBV6-5 combines with J gene TRBJ1-1, with D uncertain. V was shortened by 6 bases and J by 0 bases, with 5 bases between the two germline ends. Germline V gene data show CDR1 as MNHEY and CDR2 as SVGAGI. The CDR3 spans 12 residues.